The 27 T cell receptor beta chains given below trace back to one sample, sequenced in a study of human T cells and chemical hapten exposure. Each CDR3 protein is one row after TCRdb ran MiXCR on the RACE reads. Of around 69,000 distinct CDR3 sequences listed, approximately 9.4% are singletons. The time point denotes: patch test 1, 2 weeks after DPC sensitization. The treatment denotes: therapeutic diphenylcyclopropenone sensitization with weekly scalp DPC. The material was whole blood, obtained in connection with sensitization to the hapten diphenylcyclopropenone (DPC). These receptors were taken from a middle-aged woman with alopecia areata. Some clones in this sample may be carry-over from other donors' samples.

At least ten counts were recorded for this clonotype. This chain uses TRBV11-3 with TRBJ2-1; D uncertain. Germline CDR1 is SGHNT and CDR2 is YENEEA. Deletions cut 2 bases from V and 0 bases from J, with 5 bases between. The CDR3 has 14 residues. Written as DNA, the CDR3 is TGTGCCAGCAGCTTAACAAGCTCCTACAATGAGCAGTTCTTC. It yields the protein CASSLTSSYNEQFF.

The table lists this clonotype with many counts. This sequence joins TRBV6-2 or TRBV6-3 and TRBJ2-2, with D possibly matching TRBD1 (5 bases). The germline V and J ends were trimmed by 8 bases and 8 bases, with 12 bases remaining between them. Germline lookup yields CDR1 MNHEY and CDR2 SVGEGT. CDR3 length: 12 amino acids. CDR3 loop: CASSQGRGELFF. DNA for the CDR3: TGTGCCAGCTCCCAGGGAAGAGGGGAGCTGTTTTTT.

In its sample, this clonotype was seen a few times. This chain links TRBV7-2 with TRBJ2-3, with 10 bases lining up with TRBD2. This CDR3 has 18 amino acids. The germline gives CDR1 SGHTA, CDR2 FQGNSA. The V and J ends lost 3 bases and 0 bases, in that order; junction bases with no gene match: 9. CDR3 coding DNA: TGTGCCAGCAGCTTCCCTAGCGGGGGCGATAGTAGCACAGATACGCAGTATTTT. It specifies CASSFPSGGDSSTDTQYF. Using reference TRBV7-2 and TRBJ2-3 for the parts outside the CDR3, the full variable domain is GAGVSQSPSNKVTEKGKDVELRCDPISGHTALYWYRQSLGQGLEFLIYFQGNSAPDKSGLPSDRFSAERTGGSVSTLTIQRTQQEDSAVYLCASSFPSGGDSSTDTQYFGPGTRLTVL.

This clonotype was recorded a few times. V and J are TRBV20-1 and TRBJ2-6; D is uncertain. V was cut by 0 bases and J by 0 bases, with 12 bases left in between. The germline gives CDR1 DFQATT, CDR2 SNEGSKA (reference sequence). The CDR3 consists of 17 residues. CDR3 nucleotide sequence: TGCAGTGCTAGAGATAGGTCGCGGTTCTCTGGGGCCAACGTCCTGACTTTC. This codes for CSARDRSRFSGANVLTF.

The table lists this clonotype with a few counts. The chain employs TRBV28 and TRBJ2-3; 13 bases align to TRBD2. The CDR3 consists of 18 residues. V was pared by 3 bases and J by 5 bases, with 11 bases of the junction left unmatched. The germline V gene has CDR1 MDHEN and CDR2 SYDVKM. The CDR3 region is CASSLRTSGGAGGDTQYF. The CDR3 DNA reads TGTGCCAGCAGTTTGAGGACTAGCGGGGGTGCCGGGGGAGATACGCAGTATTTT.

This clonotype was observed many times. The chain's CDR3 is CASSLTSGGRDSYEQYF. The DNA of the CDR3 is TGTGCCAGCAGCTTGACCTCCGGAGGAAGGGACTCCTACGAGCAGTACTTC. This chain uses TRBV7-9 with TRBJ2-7; weak D call: TRBD2 (5 bases). The CDR3 contains 17 residues. Trimming removed 3 bases from V and 0 bases from J, with 18 bases in between. In germline, CDR1 is SEHNR, CDR2 FQNEAQ (reference sequence).

The V and J genes are TRBV21-1 and TRBJ2-7. TRBV21-1 is recorded as a pseudogene. The CDR3 consists of 16 residues. The CDR3 is CASSLQTNGVAHEQYF. CDR3 bases: TGTGCCAGCAGCCTCCAGACGAACGGGGTTGCCCACGAGCAGTACTTC.

This clonotype was observed many times. The V and J genes are TRBV24-1 and TRBJ1-5, with a tentative D call TRBD1 (5 bases). Germline CDR1 and CDR2: KGHDR and SFDVKD. The CDR3 runs to 18 residues. The V end was cut by 0 bases, the J end by 3 bases, with 17 bases between. The CDR3 DNA sequence: TGTGCCACCAGTGATTTGCGGCCATCCCGGGGGAACAATCAGCCCCAGCATTTT. It is translated as CATSDLRPSRGNNQPQHF.

Only one count was recorded for this clonotype. The chain recombines TRBV20-1 with TRBJ2-7, with D possibly being TRBD1 (6 bases). The V end lost 6 bases, the J end lost 2 bases, and 20 bases lay between the germline ends. CDR1 and CDR2 from the germline V gene are DFQATT and SNEGSKA (reference sequence). The CDR3 covers 15 residues. CDR3 nucleotides: TGCAGTGCCGGACCTCCAGGGGCTTTAGCCTACGAGCAGTACTTC. Translating gives CSAGPPGALAYEQYF.

This clonotype was picked up one time. The chain couples TRBV5-4 to TRBJ2-2, with D possibly being TRBD1 (7 bases). The CDR3 has 13 amino acids. Trimming stripped 7 bases from V and 5 bases from J, with 12 bases between. Germline values: CDR1 SGHNT, CDR2 YYREEE (reference sequence). The CDR3 here is CASSRGETGELFF. DNA for the CDR3: TGTGCCAGCTCCAGGGGGGAAACCGGGGAGCTGTTTTTT.

The chain links TRBV4-3 to TRBJ1-4; D is unresolved. This CDR3 region has 14 residues. The V gene lost 0 bases and the J gene lost 8 bases, with 10 bases spanning the gap. Germline V CDR1 and CDR2: LGHNA, YSLEER. CDR3 residues: CASSQDQVREKLFF. In DNA form, the CDR3 reads TGCGCCAGCAGCCAAGACCAAGTGCGCGAAAAACTGTTTTTT.

V and J are TRBV2 and TRBJ1-1; no clear D gene. Trimming removed 0 bases from V and 9 bases from J, with 5 bases in between. CDR3 length equals 11 residues. Germline V CDR1 and CDR2: SNHLY, FYNNEI. This CDR3 reads CASSEANQAFF. The CDR3 nucleotides read TGTGCCAGCAGTGAAGCGAATCAAGCTTTCTTT. Filled out from reference TRBV2 and TRBJ1-1, the complete variable domain reads EPEVTQTPSHQVTQMGQEVILRCVPISNHLYFYWYRQILGQKVEFLVSFYNNEISEKSEIFDDQFSVERPDGSNFTLKIRSTKLEDSAMYFCASSEANQAFFGQGTRLTVV.

Many counts were recorded for this clonotype. This sequence joins TRBV4-3 and TRBJ2-1; D possibly matches TRBD1 or TRBD2 (5 bases each). Trimming shortened V by 0 bases and J by 4 bases, and 16 bases separated the two germline ends. In germline, CDR1 is LGHNA, CDR2 YSLEER. CDR3 size: 17 residues. CDR3 bases: TGCGCCAGCAGCCAAGATAGAACCCGGGACCCATACAATGAGCAGTTCTTC. It specifies CASSQDRTRDPYNEQFF.

The V gene is TRBV28, the J gene TRBJ2-3, with D perhaps TRBD1 (6 bases). V was shortened by 8 bases and J by 0 bases, with 15 bases between the two germline ends. CDR3 length: 15 residues. Germline CDR1 and CDR2: MDHEN and SYDVKM. DNA for the CDR3: TGTGCCAGCCTTGAGGGGGACGCTAGCACAGATACGCAGTATTTT. Translated: CASLEGDASTDTQYF.

At least ten counts were recorded for this clonotype. V and J are TRBV11-1 and TRBJ2-7, with a weak D call TRBD1 (6 bases). CDR1 is SGHAT and CDR2 is FQDESV in the germline V gene (reference sequence). This CDR3 spans 15 amino acids. Trimming left V 4 bases short and J 4 bases short, with 17 bases between. The CDR3 spells CASSWGRGIVYEQYF. Here the CDR3 DNA reads TGTGCCAGCAGCTGGGGCAGGGGTATCGTTTACGAGCAGTACTTC.

This clonotype showed up many times. J is TRBJ2-3 and V is TRBV7-6; D call uncertain. Trimming stripped 1 base from V and 0 bases from J, with 8 bases between. Germline V gene sequence: CDR1 SGHVS, CDR2 FNYEAQ. CDR3 length: 15 residues. The CDR3 is CASSLDPTSTDTQYF. The CDR3 DNA follows: TGTGCCAGCAGCTTAGACCCCACTAGCACAGATACGCAGTATTTT.

This clonotype was counted ten times or more. The chain links TRBV18 to TRBJ2-7, with TRBD1 matching over 10 bases. The CDR3 is made up of 17 amino acids. The germline gives CDR1 KGHSH, CDR2 LQKENI. The V and J ends lost 0 bases and 0 bases, in that order; junction bases with no gene match: 5. The CDR3 loop reads CASSPPWGTGDSYEQYF. CDR3 nucleotides: TGTGCCAGCTCACCACCGTGGGGGACAGGGGACTCCTACGAGCAGTACTTC.

Many counts were recorded for this clonotype. V usage is TRBV18 and J usage is TRBJ2-1; 9 nucleotides match TRBD2. This CDR3 comprises 16 residues. The germline CDR1 and CDR2 sequences are KGHSH and LQKENI. Trimming cost V 2 bases and J 6 bases; bases outside gene matches: 8. CDR3 amino acids: CASSPTGGGAGNEQFF. The DNA of the CDR3 is TGTGCCAGCTCACCAACGGGCGGGGGGGCCGGCAATGAGCAGTTCTTC. Looking up the rest from reference TRBV18 and TRBJ2-1 gives the full variable domain: NAGVMQNPRHLVRRRGQEARLRCSPMKGHSHVYWYRQLPEEGLKFMVYLQKENIIDESGMPKERFSAEFPKEGPSILRIQQVVRGDSAAYFCASSPTGGGAGNEQFFGPGTRLTVL.

V gene TRBV6-5 combines with J gene TRBJ2-1, with 7 bases identical to TRBD1. Germline V gene lookup returns CDR1 MNHEY and CDR2 SVGAGI. Trimming cost V 5 bases and J 5 bases; bases outside gene matches: 9. This CDR3 is 15 amino acids long. The CDR3 loop is CASSSTGVMDNEQFF. DNA for the CDR3: TGTGCCAGCAGTAGCACAGGGGTTATGGACAATGAGCAGTTCTTC.

V gene TRBV27 combines with J gene TRBJ1-1; the D gene is possibly TRBD1 (5 bases). CDR3 length: 12 amino acids. Per the germline V gene, CDR1 is MNHEY and CDR2 is SMNVEV (reference sequence). Trimming left V 1 base short and J 7 bases short, with 7 bases between. CDR3 nucleotide sequence: TGTGCCAGCAGTTTATGGGGGAGTGAAGCTTTCTTT. Encoded protein: CASSLWGSEAFF.

This clonotype has a count of ten or more. V is TRBV7-2 and J is TRBJ2-2, with D unclear. The germline V and J ends were trimmed by 0 bases and 2 bases, with 7 bases remaining between them. The V gene's germline CDR1 is SGHTA and CDR2 FQGNSA. The CDR3 extends over 15 amino acids. The CDR3, as DNA: TGTGCCAGCAGCTTAGCCCGGTTCAACACCGGGGAGCTGTTTTTT. Its protein product is CASSLARFNTGELFF.

Worth noting for this clonotype: With a much larger clone just one base away, this may be a read error. This CDR3 reads CVTSRGRDSGNTIYF. The CDR3 DNA sequence: TGTGTCACCAGCAGGGGCAGGGACTCTGGAAACACCATATATTTT. V gene TRBV15 combines with J gene TRBJ1-3, with D possibly being TRBD1 (6 bases). Germline loops: CDR1 LNHNV, CDR2 YYDKDF (reference sequence). The CDR3 is 15 amino acids.

There are many counts of this clonotype. The chain couples TRBV12-3 or TRBV12-4 to TRBJ1-5; D remains ambiguous. Trimming took off 7 bases at V and 0 bases at J, with 7 bases between the two ends. The CDR3 has 13 residues. Here the CDR3 reads CASMGYSNQPQHF. CDR3 sequence (DNA): TGTGCCAGCATGGGGTATAGCAATCAGCCCCAGCATTTT.

This clonotype was detected ten times or more. The rearrangement joins TRBV29-1 to TRBJ2-7; D uncertain. The CDR3 is made up of 15 amino acids. Per the germline V gene, CDR1 is SQVTM and CDR2 is ANQGSEA. The ends were cut back, 0 bases at V and 3 bases at J, with 15 bases in the middle. This CDR3 reads CSVEDRLGPVYEQYF. The CDR3 coding sequence is TGCAGCGTTGAAGATCGGTTAGGGCCGGTCTACGAGCAGTACTTC.

This clonotype was observed many times. The chain couples TRBV9 to TRBJ1-5; unclear D gene. V was pared by 3 bases and J by 6 bases, with 10 bases between. The CDR3 totals 13 residues. CDR1 SGDLS and CDR2 YYNGEE come from the germline V gene. CDR3 in amino acids: CASSGGGTQPQHF. The CDR3 nucleotides read TGTGCCAGCAGCGGTGGAGGAACTCAGCCCCAGCATTTT. The full variable domain, its missing parts supplied by reference TRBV9 and TRBJ1-5, is DSGVTQTPKHLITATGQRVTLRCSPRSGDLSVYWYQQSLDQGLQFLIQYYNGEERAKGNILERFSAQQFPDLHSELNLSSLELGDSALYFCASSGGGTQPQHFGDGTRLSIL.

At least ten counts were recorded for this clonotype. The chain uses TRBV4-3 and TRBJ1-1; D is unclear. The CDR3 is 13 amino acids. V lost 0 bases and J lost 7, with 9 bases in between. Per germline, CDR1 LGHNA and CDR2 YSLEER. CDR3 sequence (DNA): TGCGCCAGCAGCCAAGATCGGGTAGGTGAAGCTTTCTTT. It yields the protein CASSQDRVGEAFF.

This clonotype was counted ten times or more. The rearrangement joins TRBV5-4 to TRBJ2-4, with 7 bases lining up with TRBD1. V lost 2 bases to trimming and J lost 0 bases; unmatched junction nucleotides: 5. The V gene's germline CDR1 is SGHNT and CDR2 YYREEE (reference sequence). The CDR3 runs 16 residues. The DNA for the CDR3 is TGTGCCAGCAGCTTCGGACAGGTCTCAGCCAAAAACATTCAGTACTTC. This sequence encodes CASSFGQVSAKNIQYF.